This entry lists 13 T cell receptor beta chains sequenced from one sample in a study of shared T cell receptors in the human thymus. TCRdb's copy holds only in-frame clones and misses some; the assay was immunoSEQ multiplex PCR. The top ten hold under 0.01% of the sample, which has hundreds of thousands of clones, about 89% seen once. This same sample was also part of a study on human thymus T cells.

The material sequenced was thymocytes. These receptors all stem from a boy under two years old with a congenital heart defect.

The genes are TRBV9 and TRBJ2-7, with D possibly matching TRBD2 (6 bases). Germline V lookup: CDR1 SGDLS, CDR2 YYNGEE. The CDR3 extends over 14 amino acids. V was clipped by 4 bases and J by 6 bases, with 17 bases between them. The CDR3, as DNA: TGTGCCAGCAGCCCCGGACTACCCTCGGGCGAGCAGTACTTC. It translates to CASSPGLPSGEQYF.

Here the CDR3 DNA reads TGCGCCAGCAGCCAAGAAGAACAGGACTCCTACAATGAGCAGTTCTTC. It translates to CASSQEEQDSYNEQFF. This chain connects TRBV4-1 to TRBJ2-1, with D possibly matching TRBD1 (5 bases). The germline V gene has CDR1 MGHRA and CDR2 YSYEKL. This CDR3 contains 16 residues. Trimming shortened V by 0 bases and J by 0 bases, and 9 bases separated the two germline ends.

The rearrangement links TRBV7-9 to TRBJ1-5; TRBD1 is a possible D gene (6 bases). Looked up from germline, CDR1 is SEHNR and CDR2 is FQNEAQ (reference sequence). The CDR3 is 17 amino acids. V lost 6 bases, J lost 2 bases, and 20 bases lay in between. The CDR3 region has the DNA TGTGCCAGCAGTCACCCACGAGCGGGGGGCGGCAATCAGCCCCAGCATTTT. It yields the protein CASSHPRAGGGNQPQHF.

V is TRBV20-1 and J is TRBJ2-1; D unclear. The CDR3 length is 11 residues. V lost 5 bases and J lost 9, with 11 bases in between. Germline V gene data show CDR1 as DFQATT and CDR2 as SNEGSKA (reference sequence). CDR3 nucleotides: TGCAGTGCTTCCCCCTTCCCTGAGCAGTTCTTC. It yields the protein CSASPFPEQFF.

The V call is TRBV9, the J call TRBJ1-3; maybe TRBD1 (5 bases). Germline-derived CDR1 and CDR2 are SGDLS and YYNGEE. V lost 3 bases, J lost 8 bases, and 12 bases lay in between. The CDR3 is made up of 13 amino acids. This CDR3 is CASSGGTWDTIYF. The CDR3 DNA reads TGTGCCAGCAGCGGCGGGACGTGGGACACCATATATTTT.

The V call is TRBV23-1, the J call TRBJ1-2; no reliable D call. TRBV23-1 falls under the ORF class, with uncertain function. V was cut by 0 bases and J by 4 bases, with 21 bases left in between. There are 18 residues in the CDR3. CDR3 loop: CASSQSGTTDSLSYGYTF. CDR3 nucleotides: TGCGCCAGCAGTCAATCTGGAACGACGGACTCACTGAGCTATGGCTACACCTTC.

The rearrangement uses TRBV7-2 and TRBJ1-1; possibly TRBD1 for D (6 bases). Germline V gene sequence: CDR1 SGHTA, CDR2 FQGNSA. Trimming removed 4 bases from V and 1 base from J, with 10 bases in between. CDR3 length equals 14 residues. The CDR3 DNA reads TGTGCCAGCAGCTGTGACAGGTCGAACACTGAAGCTTTCTTT. Residues: CASSCDRSNTEAFF.

This clone has more than one count but fewer than ten. The V and J genes are TRBV9 and TRBJ2-1; D possibly corresponds to TRBD2 (5 bases). The germline CDR1 and CDR2 sequences are SGDLS and YYNGEE. The V end was cut by 1 base, the J end by 4 bases, with 15 bases between. The CDR3 has 16 amino acids. The CDR3 loop reads CASSVRASSGYNEQFF. The CDR3 DNA reads TGTGCCAGCAGCGTAAGGGCTAGCTCTGGTTACAATGAGCAGTTCTTC.

The genes are TRBV19 and TRBJ1-1, with D possibly TRBD1 on 6 matching bases. The CDR3 has 15 residues. Trimming removed 5 bases from V and 0 bases from J, with 13 bases in between. From germline, CDR1 is LNHDA and CDR2 SQIVND (reference sequence). The CDR3 is CASSPSGHLNTEAFF. CDR3 bases: TGTGCCAGTAGTCCGTCGGGACACCTGAACACTGAAGCTTTCTTT.

V is TRBV14 and J is TRBJ1-1; D is possibly TRBD1 (6 bases). The V gene's germline CDR1 is SGHDN and CDR2 FVKESK. V was pared by 0 bases and J by 1 base, with 12 bases between. The CDR3 runs 16 residues. CDR3 in amino acids: CASSQDRLQGNTEAFF. The CDR3 region has the DNA TGTGCCAGCAGCCAAGATCGACTACAGGGGAACACTGAAGCTTTCTTT.

V usage is TRBV5-5 and J usage is TRBJ1-5; 7 bases agree with TRBD1. J lost 2 bases, V lost 0 bases, and 5 bases had no gene match. Germline lookup yields CDR1 SGHKS and CDR2 YYEKEE (reference sequence). The CDR3 totals 16 residues. CDR3 nucleotide sequence: TGTGCCAGCAGCTTGGACCCCGGGACAGGCAATCAGCCCCAGCATTTT. This sequence encodes CASSLDPGTGNQPQHF.

The chain recombines TRBV19 with TRBJ2-1; TRBD2 matches at 11 bases. The trim removed 9 bases at V and 9 bases at J, leaving 10 bases unmatched. Germline-derived CDR1 and CDR2 are LNHDA and SQIVND (reference sequence). The CDR3 extends over 14 amino acids. The CDR3 DNA follows: TGTGCCAGCACGACTAGCGGGAAGATAGGTGAGCAGTTCTTC. This gives the protein CASTTSGKIGEQFF. The full variable domain, in which reference TRBV19 and TRBJ2-1 provide the parts outside the CDR3, is DGGITQSPKYLFRKEGQNVTLSCEQNLNHDAMYWYRQDPGQGLRLIYYSQIVNDFQKGDIAEGYSVSREKKESFPLTVTSAQKNPTAFYLCASTTSGKIGEQFFGPGTRLTVL.

This sequence joins TRBV28 and TRBJ2-7; maybe TRBD2 (6 bases). V dropped 5 bases and J dropped 5 bases, with 22 bases sitting between them. The length of the CDR3 is 16 residues. Germline V lookup: CDR1 MDHEN, CDR2 SYDVKM. The CDR3 coding sequence is TGTGCCAGCAGTAACCCGGGACTCCTCCGTAGTCACGAGCAGTACTTC. It is translated as CASSNPGLLRSHEQYF. The full variable domain, its missing parts supplied by reference TRBV28 and TRBJ2-7, is DVKVTQSSRYLVKRTGEKVFLECVQDMDHENMFWYRQDPGLGLRLIYFSYDVKMKEKGDIPEGYSVSREKKERFSLILESASTNQTSMYLCASSNPGLLRSHEQYFGPGTRLTVT.